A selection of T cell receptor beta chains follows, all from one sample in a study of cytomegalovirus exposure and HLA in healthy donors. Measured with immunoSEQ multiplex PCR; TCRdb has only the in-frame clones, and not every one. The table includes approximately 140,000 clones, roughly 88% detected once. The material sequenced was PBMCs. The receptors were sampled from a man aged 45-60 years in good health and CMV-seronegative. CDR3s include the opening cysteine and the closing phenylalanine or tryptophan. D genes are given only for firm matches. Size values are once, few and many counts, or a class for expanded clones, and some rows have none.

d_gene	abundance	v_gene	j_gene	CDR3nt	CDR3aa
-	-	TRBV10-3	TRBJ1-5	TGTGCCATCAGTGGTACAGGGAGCAATCAGCCCCAGCATTTT	CAISGTGSNQPQHF
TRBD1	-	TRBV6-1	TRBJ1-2	TGTGCCAGCAGGGAGACAGGGGATGGCTATGGCTACACCTTC	CASRETGDGYGYTF
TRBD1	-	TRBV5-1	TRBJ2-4	TGCGCCAGCAGCTTCCGGGACAGGTTAGCTGTGAAGGATCAGTACTTC	CASSFRDRLAVKDQYF
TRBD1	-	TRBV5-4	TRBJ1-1	TGTGCCAGCAGCCTAGACAGGGAGACTGAAGCTTTCTTT	CASSLDRETEAFF
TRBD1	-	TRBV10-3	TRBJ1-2	TGTGCCATCAGTGATTACAGGGGCGCAGGAGGCTACACCTTC	CAISDYRGAGGYTF
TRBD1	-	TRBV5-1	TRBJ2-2	TGCGCCAGCAGCACGACAGGGGTGCACGGGGAGCTGTTTTTT	CASSTTGVHGELFF
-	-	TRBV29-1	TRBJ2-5	TGCAGCGTTGAGGGTGCGGGACAAGAGACCCAGTACTTC	CSVEGAGQETQYF
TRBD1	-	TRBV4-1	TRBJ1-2	TGCGCCAGCAGCCAGACAGGGTACCATGGCTACACCTTC	CASSQTGYHGYTF
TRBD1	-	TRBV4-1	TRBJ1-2	TGCGCCAGCAGCCAAGATAGGGCAGGGGGCAATGGCTACACCTTC	CASSQDRAGGNGYTF
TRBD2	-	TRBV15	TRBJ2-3	TGTGCCACCAGCAGAGTACGGCGGGGGGGCACAGATACGCAGTATTTT	CATSRVRRGGTDTQYF
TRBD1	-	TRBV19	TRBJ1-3	TGTGCCAGTAGTGTAGACAGGGGGTATGGAAACACCATATATTTT	CASSVDRGYGNTIYF
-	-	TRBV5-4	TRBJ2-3	TGTGCCAGCAGCAGGACAGAAGATACGCAGTATTTT	CASSRTEDTQYF
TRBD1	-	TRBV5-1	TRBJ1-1	TGCGCCAGCAGCTTGGAAACAGGGGTCGTCACTGAAGCTTTCTTT	CASSLETGVVTEAFF
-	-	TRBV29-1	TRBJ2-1	TGCAGCGTTGAAGCCGAGCGGTACAATGAGCAGTTCTTC	CSVEAERYNEQFF
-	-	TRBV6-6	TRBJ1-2	TGTGCCAGCAGGATGGACAGAATTAACTATGGCTACACCTTC	CASRMDRINYGYTF
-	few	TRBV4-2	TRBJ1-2	TGTGCCAGCAGCCAAGATTGGGGGCCGAGCTATGGCTACACCTTC	CASSQDWGPSYGYTF
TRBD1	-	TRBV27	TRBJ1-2	TGTGCCAGCAGTTTATCGGACAGGGGGCGCGTCTATGGCTACACCTTC	CASSLSDRGRVYGYTF
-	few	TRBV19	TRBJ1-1	TGTGCCAGTAGGCGTCGAGAGGGGAACACTGAAGCTTTCTTT	CASRRREGNTEAFF
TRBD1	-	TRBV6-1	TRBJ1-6	TGTGCCACCCGGGGACAGCTGAATTCACCCCTCCACTTT	CATRGQLNSPLHF
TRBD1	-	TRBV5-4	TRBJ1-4	TGTGCCAGCAGCTCCGGGACAGGAATTGAAAAACTGTTTTTT	CASSSGTGIEKLFF
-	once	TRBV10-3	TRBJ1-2	TGTGCCATCAGTGAGTTTAGGGGAGGCTACACCTTC	CAISEFRGGYTF
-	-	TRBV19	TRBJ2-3	TGTGCCAGTAGTTTAGGACTCTTCACAGATACGCAGTATTTT	CASSLGLFTDTQYF
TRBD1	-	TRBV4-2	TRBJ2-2	TGTGCCAGCAGCCAATTGGACAGGACCGGGGAGCTGTTTTTT	CASSQLDRTGELFF